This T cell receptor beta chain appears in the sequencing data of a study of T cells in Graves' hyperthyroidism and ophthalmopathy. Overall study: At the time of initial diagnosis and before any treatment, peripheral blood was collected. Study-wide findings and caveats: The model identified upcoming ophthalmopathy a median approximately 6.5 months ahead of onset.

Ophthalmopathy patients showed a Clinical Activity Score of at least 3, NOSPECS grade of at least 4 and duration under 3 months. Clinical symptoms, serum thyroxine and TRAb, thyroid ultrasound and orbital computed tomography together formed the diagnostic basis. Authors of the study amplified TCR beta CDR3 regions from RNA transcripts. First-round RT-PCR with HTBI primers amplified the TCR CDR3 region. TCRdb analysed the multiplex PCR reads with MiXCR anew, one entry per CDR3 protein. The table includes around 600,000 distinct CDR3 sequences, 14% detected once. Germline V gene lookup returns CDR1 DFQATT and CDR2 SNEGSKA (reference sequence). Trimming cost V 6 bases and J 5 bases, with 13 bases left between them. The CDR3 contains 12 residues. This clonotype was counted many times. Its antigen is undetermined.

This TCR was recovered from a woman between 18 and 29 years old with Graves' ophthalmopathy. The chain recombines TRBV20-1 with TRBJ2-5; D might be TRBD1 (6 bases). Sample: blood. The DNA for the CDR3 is TGCAGTGCCGGACAGTTCCAGGAGACCCAGTACTTC. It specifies CSAGQFQETQYF.